The clone carrying this TCR beta chain was observed a single time. J lost 6 bases, V lost 4 bases, and 12 bases had no gene match. The CDR3 has 16 amino acids. Germline CDR1 SGHVS, CDR2 FNYEAQ. This entry comes from a study of CD8+CD57+ T cells in acquired aplastic anemia. Study-wide context: DNA recovered from sorted CD4+ and CD8+ cells had a mean of roughly 3 ug.

Patients selected for sequencing had displayed CD8+CD57+ cell expansion by flow cytometry. All patients had severe acquired aplastic anemia. Researchers used genomic DNA as the template to profile TCR beta VDJ and CDR3. TCRdb passed the reads through MiXCR, listing each CDR3 protein once. This sample has 200,000 to 250,000 distinct CDR3 sequences; roughly 60% occur once, and the top ten carry about 60%. The sample was sorted CD4+, CD8+, or CD8+CD57+ T cells (not recorded which) from PBMCs. The V call is TRBV7-6, the J call TRBJ1-1; 9 bases map to TRBD1. The source is a human donor with aplastic anemia. The CDR3 loop reads CASSSNNRGRLAEAFF. CDR3 in DNA: TGTGCCAGCAGCTCGAACAACAGGGGGCGCTTAGCTGAAGCTTTCTTT.